The clone carrying this T cell receptor (beta chain) has a count of ten or more. No antigen is known for it. One entry per CDR3 protein results from TCRdb running MiXCR on the reads. The sample has under 250,000 distinct CDR3 sequences; roughly an eighth are singletons. Trimming shortened V by 7 bases and J by 4 bases, and 13 bases separated the two germline ends. CDR1 and CDR2 (germline): MDHEN, SYDVKM. CDR3 length equals 13 residues. This specimen comes from a study of T cell repertoires in cytomegalovirus infection. Study-level information: Public TCR beta signatures provided an indication of both CMV infection and a matching HLA type. Overall study findings and caveats: Carriage of CMV together with the relevant HLA was identifiable through cumulative public TCR beta family frequency. HLA-C-restricted CMV clonotypes gave the most frequent clonotype in two of eight donors.

The gene calls are TRBV28 and TRBJ1-1, with D perhaps TRBD1 (5 bases). This TCR was sampled from a human donor in good health (CMV status not recorded). Some clones in this sample may be carry-over from other donors' samples. Sequenced input: PBMCs. DNA for the CDR3: TGTGCCAGCACCCGGGGGTTGGCCACTGAAGCTTTCTTT. It translates to CASTRGLATEAFF.